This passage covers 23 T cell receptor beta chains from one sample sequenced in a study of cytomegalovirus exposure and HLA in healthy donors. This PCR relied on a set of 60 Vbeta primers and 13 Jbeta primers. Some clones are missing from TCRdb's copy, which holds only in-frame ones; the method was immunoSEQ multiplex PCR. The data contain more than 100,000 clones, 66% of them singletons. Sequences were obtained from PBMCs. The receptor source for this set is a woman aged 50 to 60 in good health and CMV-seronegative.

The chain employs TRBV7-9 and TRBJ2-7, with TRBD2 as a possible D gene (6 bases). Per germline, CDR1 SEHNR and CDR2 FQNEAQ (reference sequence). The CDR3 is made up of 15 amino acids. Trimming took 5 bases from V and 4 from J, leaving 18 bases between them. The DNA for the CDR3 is TGTGCCAGCAGCCCGAGACTAGGCCAGTCTTACGAGCAGTACTTC. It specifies CASSPRLGQSYEQYF.

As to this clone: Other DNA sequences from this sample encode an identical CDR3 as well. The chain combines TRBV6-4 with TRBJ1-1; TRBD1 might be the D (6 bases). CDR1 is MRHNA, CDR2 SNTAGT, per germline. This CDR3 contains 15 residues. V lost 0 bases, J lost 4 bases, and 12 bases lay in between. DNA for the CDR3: TGTGCCAGCAGTGACTCTGGGGGGGCAGGCACTGAAGCTTTCTTT. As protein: CASSDSGGAGTEAFF.

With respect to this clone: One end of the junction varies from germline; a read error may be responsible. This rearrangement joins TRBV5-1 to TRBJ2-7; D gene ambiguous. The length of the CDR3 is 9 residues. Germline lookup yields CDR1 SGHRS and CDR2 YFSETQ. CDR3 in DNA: TGCGCCAGCAGCTTGGGACCAGGATTC. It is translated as CASSLGPGF.

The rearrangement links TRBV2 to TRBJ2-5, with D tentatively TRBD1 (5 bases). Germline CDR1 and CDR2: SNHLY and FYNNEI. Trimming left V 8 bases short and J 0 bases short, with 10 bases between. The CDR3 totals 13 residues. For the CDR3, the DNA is TGTGCCAGCGCGGAGACAGACCAAGAGACCCAGTACTTC. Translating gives CASAETDQETQYF.

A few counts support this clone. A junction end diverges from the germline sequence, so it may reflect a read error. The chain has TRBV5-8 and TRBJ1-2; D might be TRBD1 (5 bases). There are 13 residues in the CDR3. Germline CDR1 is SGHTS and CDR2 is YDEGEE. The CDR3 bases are TGTGCCAGAAGCTTTGGGCCCAGGGATGGCTACACCTTC. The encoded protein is CARSFGPRDGYTF. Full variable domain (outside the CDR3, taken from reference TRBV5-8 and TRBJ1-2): EAGVTQSPTHLIKTRGQQATLRCSPISGHTSVYWYQQALGLGLQFLLWYDEGEERNRGNFPPRFSGRQFPNYSSELNVNALELEDSALYLCARSFGPRDGYTFGSGTRLTVV.

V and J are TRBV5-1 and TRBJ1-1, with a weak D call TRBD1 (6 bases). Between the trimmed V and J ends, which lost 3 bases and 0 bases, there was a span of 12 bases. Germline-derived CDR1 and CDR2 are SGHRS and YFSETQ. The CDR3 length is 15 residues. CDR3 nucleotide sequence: TGCGCCAGCAGCTCTTCAGGGGACATGAACACTGAAGCTTTCTTT. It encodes CASSSSGDMNTEAFF.

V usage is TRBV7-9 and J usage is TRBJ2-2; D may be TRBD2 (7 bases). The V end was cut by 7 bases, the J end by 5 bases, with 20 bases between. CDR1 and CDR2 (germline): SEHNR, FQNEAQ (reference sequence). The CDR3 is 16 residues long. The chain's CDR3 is CASKKSGGGGTGELFF. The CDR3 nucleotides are TGTGCCAGCAAAAAATCGGGGGGCGGAGGGACCGGGGAGCTGTTTTTT.

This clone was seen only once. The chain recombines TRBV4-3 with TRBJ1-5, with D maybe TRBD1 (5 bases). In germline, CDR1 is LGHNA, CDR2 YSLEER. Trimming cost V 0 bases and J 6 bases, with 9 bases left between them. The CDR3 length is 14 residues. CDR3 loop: CASSQDGGGQPQHF. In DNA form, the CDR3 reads TGCGCCAGCAGCCAAGATGGGGGAGGTCAGCCCCAGCATTTT.

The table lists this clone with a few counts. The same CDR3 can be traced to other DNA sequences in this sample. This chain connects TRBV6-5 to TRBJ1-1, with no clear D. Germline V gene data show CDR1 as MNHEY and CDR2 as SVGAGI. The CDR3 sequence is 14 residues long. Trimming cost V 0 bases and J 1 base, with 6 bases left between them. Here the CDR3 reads CASSYSRANTEAFF. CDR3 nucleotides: TGTGCCAGCAGTTACTCGCGGGCGAACACTGAAGCTTTCTTT.

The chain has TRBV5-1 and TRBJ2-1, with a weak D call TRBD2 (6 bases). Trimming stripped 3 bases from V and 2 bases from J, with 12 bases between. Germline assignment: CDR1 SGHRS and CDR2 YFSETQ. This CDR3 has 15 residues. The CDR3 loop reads CASSSTSSTYNEQFF. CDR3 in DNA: TGCGCCAGCAGCTCGACTAGTTCCACCTACAATGAGCAGTTCTTC.

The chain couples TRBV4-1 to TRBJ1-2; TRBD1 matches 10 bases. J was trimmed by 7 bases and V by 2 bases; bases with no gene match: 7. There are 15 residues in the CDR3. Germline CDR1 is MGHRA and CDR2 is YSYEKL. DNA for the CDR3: TGCGCCAGCAGCCAAACGGGACAGGGGATGAGTGGCTACACCTTC. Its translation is CASSQTGQGMSGYTF.

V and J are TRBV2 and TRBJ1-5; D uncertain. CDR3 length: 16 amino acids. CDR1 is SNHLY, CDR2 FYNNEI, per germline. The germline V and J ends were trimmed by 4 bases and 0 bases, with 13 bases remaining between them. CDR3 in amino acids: CASSADNRYSNQPQHF. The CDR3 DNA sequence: TGTGCCAGCAGTGCTGACAACCGATATAGCAATCAGCCCCAGCATTTT.

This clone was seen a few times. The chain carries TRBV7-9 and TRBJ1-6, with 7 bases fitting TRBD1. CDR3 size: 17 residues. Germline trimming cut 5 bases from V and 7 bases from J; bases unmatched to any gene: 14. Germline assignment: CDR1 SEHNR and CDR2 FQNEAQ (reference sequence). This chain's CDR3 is CASSPETGSKLNSPLHF. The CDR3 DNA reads TGTGCCAGCAGCCCAGAGACAGGGTCTAAGTTGAATTCACCCCTCCACTTT.

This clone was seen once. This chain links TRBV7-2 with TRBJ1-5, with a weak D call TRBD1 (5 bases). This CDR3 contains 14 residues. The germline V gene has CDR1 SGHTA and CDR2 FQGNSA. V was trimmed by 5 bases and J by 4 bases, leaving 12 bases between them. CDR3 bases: TGTGCCAGCAGCCCTCGGGGGATTAATCAGCCCCAGCATTTT. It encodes CASSPRGINQPQHF.

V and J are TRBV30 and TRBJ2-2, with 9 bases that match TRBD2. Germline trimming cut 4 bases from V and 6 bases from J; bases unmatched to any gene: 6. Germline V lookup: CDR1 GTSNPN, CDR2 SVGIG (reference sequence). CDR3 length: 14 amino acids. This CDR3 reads CAWMGGGAPGELFF. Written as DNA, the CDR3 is TGTGCCTGGATGGGCGGGGGGGCCCCCGGGGAGCTGTTTTTT.

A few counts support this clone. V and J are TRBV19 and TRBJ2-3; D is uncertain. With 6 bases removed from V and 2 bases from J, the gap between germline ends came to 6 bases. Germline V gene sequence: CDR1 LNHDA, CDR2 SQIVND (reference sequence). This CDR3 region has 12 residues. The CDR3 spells CASSRLTDTQYF. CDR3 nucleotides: TGTGCCAGTAGCCGTCTCACAGATACGCAGTATTTT.

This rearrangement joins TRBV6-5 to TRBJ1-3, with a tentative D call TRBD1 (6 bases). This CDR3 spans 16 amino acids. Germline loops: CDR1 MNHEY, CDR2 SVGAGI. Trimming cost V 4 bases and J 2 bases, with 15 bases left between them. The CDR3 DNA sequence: TGTGCCAGCAGTTCGCCCGGGGGGCCAGCTGGAAACACCATATATTTT. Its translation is CASSSPGGPAGNTIYF.

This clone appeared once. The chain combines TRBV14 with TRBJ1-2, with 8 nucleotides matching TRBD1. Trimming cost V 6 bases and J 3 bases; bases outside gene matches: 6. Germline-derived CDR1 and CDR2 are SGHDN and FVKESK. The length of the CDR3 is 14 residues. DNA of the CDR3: TGTGCCAGCAGACCTATACAGGGGGACTATGGCTACACCTTC. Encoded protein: CASRPIQGDYGYTF.

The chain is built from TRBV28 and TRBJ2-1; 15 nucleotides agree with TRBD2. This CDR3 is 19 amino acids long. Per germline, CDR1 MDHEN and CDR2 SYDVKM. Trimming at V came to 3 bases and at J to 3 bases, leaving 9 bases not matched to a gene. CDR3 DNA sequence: TGTGCCAGCAGTTTCTCTCCGGGACTAGCGGGAGGTCGCTACAATGAGCAGTTCTTC. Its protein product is CASSFSPGLAGGRYNEQFF.

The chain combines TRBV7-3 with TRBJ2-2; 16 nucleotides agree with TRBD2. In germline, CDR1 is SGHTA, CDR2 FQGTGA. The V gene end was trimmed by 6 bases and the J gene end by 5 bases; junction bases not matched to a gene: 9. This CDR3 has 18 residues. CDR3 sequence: CASSRTGTSGRATGELFF. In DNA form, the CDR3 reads TGTGCCAGCAGTCGGACCGGGACTAGCGGGAGGGCTACCGGGGAGCTGTTTTTT.

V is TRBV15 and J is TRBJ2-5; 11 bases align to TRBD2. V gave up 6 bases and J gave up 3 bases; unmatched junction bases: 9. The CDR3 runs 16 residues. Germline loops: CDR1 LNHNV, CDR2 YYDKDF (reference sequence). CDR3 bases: TGTGCCACCAGACAGGGTAGCGGGGGGGTCGAAGAGACCCAGTACTTC. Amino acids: CATRQGSGGVEETQYF.

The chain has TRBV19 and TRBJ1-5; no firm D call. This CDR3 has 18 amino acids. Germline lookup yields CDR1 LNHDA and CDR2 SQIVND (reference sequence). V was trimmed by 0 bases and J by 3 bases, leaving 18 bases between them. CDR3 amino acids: CASSIDLVQVLSNQPQHF. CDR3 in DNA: TGTGCCAGTAGTATAGATTTAGTCCAGGTCCTGTCCAATCAGCCCCAGCATTTT. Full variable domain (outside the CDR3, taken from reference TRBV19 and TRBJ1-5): DGGITQSPKYLFRKEGQNVTLSCEQNLNHDAMYWYRQDPGQGLRLIYYSQIVNDFQKGDIAEGYSVSREKKESFPLTVTSAQKNPTAFYLCASSIDLVQVLSNQPQHFGDGTRLSIL.

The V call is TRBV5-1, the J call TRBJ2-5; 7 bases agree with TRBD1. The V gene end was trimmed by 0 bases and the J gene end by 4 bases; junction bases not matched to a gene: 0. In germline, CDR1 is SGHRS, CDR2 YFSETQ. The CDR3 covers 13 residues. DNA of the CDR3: TGCGCCAGCAGCTTGGACAGGGGAGAGACCCAGTACTTC. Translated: CASSLDRGETQYF.